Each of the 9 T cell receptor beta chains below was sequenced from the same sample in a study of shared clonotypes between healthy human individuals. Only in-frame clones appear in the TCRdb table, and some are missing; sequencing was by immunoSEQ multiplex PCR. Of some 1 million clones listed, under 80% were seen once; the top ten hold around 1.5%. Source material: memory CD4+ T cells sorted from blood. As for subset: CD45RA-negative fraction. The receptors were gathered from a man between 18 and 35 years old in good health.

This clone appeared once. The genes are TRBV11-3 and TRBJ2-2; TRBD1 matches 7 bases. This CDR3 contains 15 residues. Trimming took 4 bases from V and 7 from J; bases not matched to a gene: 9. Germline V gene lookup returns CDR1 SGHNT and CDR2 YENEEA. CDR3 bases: TGTGCCAGCAGCTCGAAAGGGGGCATTGACGGGGAGCTGTTTTTT. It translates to CASSSKGGIDGELFF.

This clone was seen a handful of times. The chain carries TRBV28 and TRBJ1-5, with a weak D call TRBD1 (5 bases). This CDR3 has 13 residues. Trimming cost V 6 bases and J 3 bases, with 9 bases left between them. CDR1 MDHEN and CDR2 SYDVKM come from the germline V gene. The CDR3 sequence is CASRTAFNQPQHF. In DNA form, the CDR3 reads TGTGCCAGCAGGACAGCCTTCAATCAGCCCCAGCATTTT.

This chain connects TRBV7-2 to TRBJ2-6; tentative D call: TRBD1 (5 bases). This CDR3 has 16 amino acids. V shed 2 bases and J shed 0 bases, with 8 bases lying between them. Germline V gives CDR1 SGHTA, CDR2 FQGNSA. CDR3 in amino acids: CASSLFQGSGANVLTF. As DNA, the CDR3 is TGTGCCAGCAGCTTATTTCAGGGCTCTGGGGCCAACGTCCTGACTTTC.

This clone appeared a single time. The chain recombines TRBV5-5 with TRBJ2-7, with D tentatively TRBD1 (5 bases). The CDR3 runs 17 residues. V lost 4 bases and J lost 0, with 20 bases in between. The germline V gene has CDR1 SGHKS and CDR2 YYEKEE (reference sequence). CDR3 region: CASSTNSRQPFSYEQYF. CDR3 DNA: TGTGCCAGCAGCACGAATTCCCGACAGCCCTTCTCCTACGAGCAGTACTTC.

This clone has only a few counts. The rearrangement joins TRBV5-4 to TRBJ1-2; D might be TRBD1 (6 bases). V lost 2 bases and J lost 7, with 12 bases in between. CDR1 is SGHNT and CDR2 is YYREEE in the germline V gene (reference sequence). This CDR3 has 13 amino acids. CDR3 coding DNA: TGTGCCAGCAGCTTTTGGGGGGCGGGTGGCTACACCTTC. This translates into CASSFWGAGGYTF.

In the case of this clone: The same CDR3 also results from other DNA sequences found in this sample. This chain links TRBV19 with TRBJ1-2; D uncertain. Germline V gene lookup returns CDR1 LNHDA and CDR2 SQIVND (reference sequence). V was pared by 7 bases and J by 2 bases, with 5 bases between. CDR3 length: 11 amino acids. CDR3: CASMTNYGYTF. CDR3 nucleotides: TGTGCCAGTATGACGAACTATGGCTACACCTTC.

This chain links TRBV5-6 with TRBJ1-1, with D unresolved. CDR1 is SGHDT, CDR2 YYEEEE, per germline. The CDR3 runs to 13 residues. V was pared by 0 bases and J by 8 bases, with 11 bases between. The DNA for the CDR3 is TGTGCCAGCAGCTTGGGAGCAATTCAAGAAGCTTTCTTT. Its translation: CASSLGAIQEAFF.

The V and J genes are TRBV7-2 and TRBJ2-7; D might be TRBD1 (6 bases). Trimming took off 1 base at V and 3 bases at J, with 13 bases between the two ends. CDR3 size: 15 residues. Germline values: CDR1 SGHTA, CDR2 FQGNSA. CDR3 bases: TGTGCCAGCAGCTTAGACAGGGATGGGTTCTACGAGCAGTACTTC. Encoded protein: CASSLDRDGFYEQYF.

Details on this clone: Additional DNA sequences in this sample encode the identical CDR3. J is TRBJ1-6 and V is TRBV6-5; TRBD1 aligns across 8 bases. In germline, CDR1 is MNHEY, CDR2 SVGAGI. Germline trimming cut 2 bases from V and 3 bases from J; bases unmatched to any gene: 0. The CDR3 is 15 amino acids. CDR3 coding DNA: TGTGCCAGCAGTTACGGACAGGGCTATAATTCACCCCTCCACTTT. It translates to CASSYGQGYNSPLHF.